This T cell receptor (beta chain) was found in a study of blood T cell repertoires in COVID-19. Germline V gives CDR1 MDHEN, CDR2 SYDVKM. The CDR3 runs 14 residues. The V and J ends lost 7 bases and 8 bases, in that order; junction bases with no gene match: 5. The data were produced by immunoSEQ multiplex PCR, yet TCRdb's version contains in-frame clones alone and is incomplete. The sample lists 300,000 to 400,000 clones, about 89% occurring once. Enrolled through a virtual design, the participants were between about 18 and 89 years of age and came from approximately 25 US areas. Participants had their cohort set by participant-reported clinical history.

The receptor comes from a man between 60 and 75 years old who had recovered from COVID-19. This chain uses TRBV28 with TRBJ1-6, with TRBD1 matching over 10 bases. The sample consisted of PBMCs or T cells enriched from blood (not recorded which). The CDR3 bases are TGTGCCAGCATTTCCGGGACAGGGGATTCACCCCTCCACTTT. Translating gives CASISGTGDSPLHF. The full variable domain, completed using reference TRBV28 and TRBJ1-6, is DVKVTQSSRYLVKRTGEKVFLECVQDMDHENMFWYRQDPGLGLRLIYFSYDVKMKEKGDIPEGYSVSREKKERFSLILESASTNQTSMYLCASISGTGDSPLHFGNGTRLTVT.